The subject of this entry is one T cell receptor (beta chain). CDR1 and CDR2 (germline): SGHNT, YYREEE (reference sequence). The CDR3 runs 17 residues. The V gene end was trimmed by 3 bases and the J gene end by 3 bases; junction bases not matched to a gene: 7. Sample-barcoded 5' priming and a J-beta primer mix drove a second PCR of about 6 to 12 cycles. MiXCR was run by TCRdb on the 5' RACE reads, yielding one entry per CDR3 protein. The sample includes about 1.4 million distinct CDR3 sequences, almost 60% of them seen just once. This entry belongs to a study of blood T cells in healthy people across ages.

The origin of this receptor is a man aged 18 to 29 in good health. Sequencing was performed on blood. The chain uses TRBV5-4 and TRBJ1-4, with 11 bases lining up with TRBD1. The CDR3 nucleotides are TGTGCCAGCAGCTCCTTGGACAGGGGGCTAGCTAATGAAAAACTGTTTTTT. It translates to CASSSLDRGLANEKLFF.